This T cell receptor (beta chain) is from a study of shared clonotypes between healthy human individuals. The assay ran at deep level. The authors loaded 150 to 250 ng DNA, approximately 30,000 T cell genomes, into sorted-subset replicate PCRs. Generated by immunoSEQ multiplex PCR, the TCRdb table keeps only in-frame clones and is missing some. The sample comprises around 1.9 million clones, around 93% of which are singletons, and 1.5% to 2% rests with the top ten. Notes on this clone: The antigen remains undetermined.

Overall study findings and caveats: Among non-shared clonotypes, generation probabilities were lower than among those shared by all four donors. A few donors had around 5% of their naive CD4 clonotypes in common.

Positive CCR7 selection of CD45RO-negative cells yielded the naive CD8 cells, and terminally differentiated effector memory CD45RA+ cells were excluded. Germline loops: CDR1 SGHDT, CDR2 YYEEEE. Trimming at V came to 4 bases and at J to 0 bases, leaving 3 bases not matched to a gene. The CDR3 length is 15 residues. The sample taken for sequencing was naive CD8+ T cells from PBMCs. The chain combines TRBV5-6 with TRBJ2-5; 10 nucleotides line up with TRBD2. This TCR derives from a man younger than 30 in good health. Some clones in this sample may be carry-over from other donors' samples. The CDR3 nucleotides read TGTGCCAGCAGCGAGGGACTAGCGTACCAAGAGACCCAGTACTTC. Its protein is CASSEGLAYQETQYF. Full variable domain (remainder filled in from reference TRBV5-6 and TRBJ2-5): DAGVTQSPTHLIKTRGQQVTLRCSPKSGHDTVSWYQQALGQGPQFIFQYYEEEERQRGNFPDRFSGHQFPNYSSELNVNALLLGDSALYLCASSEGLAYQETQYFGPGTRLLVL.